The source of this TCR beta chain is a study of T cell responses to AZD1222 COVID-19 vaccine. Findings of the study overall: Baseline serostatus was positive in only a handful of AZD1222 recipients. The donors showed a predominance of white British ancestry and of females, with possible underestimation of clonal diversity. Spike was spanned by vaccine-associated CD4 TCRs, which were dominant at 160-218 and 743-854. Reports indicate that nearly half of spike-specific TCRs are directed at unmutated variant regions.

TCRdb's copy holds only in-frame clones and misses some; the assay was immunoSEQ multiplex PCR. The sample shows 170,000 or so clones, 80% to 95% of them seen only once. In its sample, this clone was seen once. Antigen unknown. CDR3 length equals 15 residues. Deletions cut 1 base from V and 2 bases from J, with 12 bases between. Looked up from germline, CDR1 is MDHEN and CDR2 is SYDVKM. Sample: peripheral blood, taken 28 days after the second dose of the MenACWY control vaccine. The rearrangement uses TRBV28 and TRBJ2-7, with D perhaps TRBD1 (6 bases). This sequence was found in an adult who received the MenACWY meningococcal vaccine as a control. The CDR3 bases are TGTGCCAGCAGTTTATATACAGGGCCCCCCTACGAGCAGTACTTC. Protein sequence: CASSLYTGPPYEQYF.